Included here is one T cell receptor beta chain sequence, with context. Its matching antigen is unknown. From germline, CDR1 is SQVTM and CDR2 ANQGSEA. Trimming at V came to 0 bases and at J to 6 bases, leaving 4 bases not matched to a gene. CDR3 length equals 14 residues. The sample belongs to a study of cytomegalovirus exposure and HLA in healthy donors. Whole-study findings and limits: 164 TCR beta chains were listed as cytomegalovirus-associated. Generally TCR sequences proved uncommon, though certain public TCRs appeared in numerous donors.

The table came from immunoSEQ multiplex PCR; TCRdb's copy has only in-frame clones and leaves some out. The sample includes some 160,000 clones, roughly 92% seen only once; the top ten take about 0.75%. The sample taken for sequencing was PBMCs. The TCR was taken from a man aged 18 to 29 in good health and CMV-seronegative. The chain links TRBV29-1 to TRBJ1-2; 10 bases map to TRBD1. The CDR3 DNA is TGCAGCGTTGAAGATCGACAGGGGGCGGATGGCTACACCTTC. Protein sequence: CSVEDRQGADGYTF.